This T cell receptor beta chain came from a study of T-cell reconstitution after alpha-beta-depleted transplantation in children. The germline CDR1 and CDR2 sequences are SQVTM and ANQGSEA. V was trimmed by 4 bases and J by 1 base, leaving 10 bases between them. The CDR3 runs to 13 residues. Study observations and caveats: One year after transplant, T-cell counts and diversity came mostly from newly produced T cells. It was surviving recipient T cells and thymic progenitors that gave some patients high TCRbeta diversity at day 60. As was reported, about two months after transplant, alpha-beta T cells came from several hundred expanded graft clones.

This clonotype was found many times. Its cognate antigen is unknown. Using unique molecular identifiers, the investigators prepared the TCRbeta library. In TCRdb, the PCR reads were re-called with MiXCR into one record per CDR3 protein. The sample lists approximately 520,000 distinct CDR3 sequences; over 10% were seen once. The chain uses TRBV29-1 and TRBJ2-5; D is unclear. The sequences come from PBMCs, mostly from graft donor cells, collected 180 days after TCRalphabeta/CD19-depleted stem cell transplant. This TCR derives from a female patient aged 2-9 years who had a stem cell transplant for aplastic anemia, so the T cells may come from the graft donor. CDR3 residues: CSVGKGAQETQYF. CDR3 nucleotides: TGCAGCGTTGGAAAAGGTGCCCAAGAGACCCAGTACTTC.